This TCR beta chain was identified in a study of T-cell memory formation after mild COVID-19. The wider study: There were largely donor-specific TCR clusters.

TCRdb processed the 5' RACE reads anew with MiXCR; each CDR3 protein has one entry. The table has about 44,000 distinct CDR3 sequences, over 6.5% seen once. CDR1 is SGHRS, CDR2 YFSETQ, per germline. Between the trimmed V and J ends, which lost 2 bases and 2 bases, there was a span of 18 bases. This CDR3 spans 17 amino acids. Material: PBMCs or a T cell subset sorted from them (not recorded which). The sequence came from an adult who had mild COVID-19 (a few samples of this study predate the infection). Cell type and time point are not known. The chain links TRBV5-1 to TRBJ2-3; weak D call: TRBD2 (7 bases). The chain's CDR3 is CASSFGGRGHNTDTQYF. In DNA form, the CDR3 reads TGCGCCAGCAGCTTCGGGGGGAGGGGACATAACACAGATACGCAGTATTTT.